This T cell receptor (beta chain) was recovered during a study of CD8 T cells in Susac syndrome. A quantity of about 0.5 to 1 ug RNA underwent reverse transcription using random hexamers. Amplification of TCR beta CDR3 across 54 Vbeta and 13 Jbeta was performed with immunoSEQ multiplex PCR. TCRdb recomputed calls from the immunoSEQ multiplex PCR reads with MiXCR, one row per CDR3 protein. The sample has roughly 120,000 distinct CDR3 sequences; about 96% are singletons. This clonotype was found once. Trimming took 1 base from V and 4 from J, leaving 11 bases between them. CDR1 is DFQATT and CDR2 is SNEGSKA in the germline V gene (reference sequence). This CDR3 contains 13 residues.

The sample was CD4+ T cells from PBMCs. The V and J genes are TRBV20-1 and TRBJ2-7; D perhaps matches TRBD2 (6 bases). The origin of this receptor is a human donor in good health. In DNA form, the CDR3 reads TGCAGTGCTAGAGGCGGGGCCGTTTACGAGCAGTACTTC. Protein: CSARGGAVYEQYF.